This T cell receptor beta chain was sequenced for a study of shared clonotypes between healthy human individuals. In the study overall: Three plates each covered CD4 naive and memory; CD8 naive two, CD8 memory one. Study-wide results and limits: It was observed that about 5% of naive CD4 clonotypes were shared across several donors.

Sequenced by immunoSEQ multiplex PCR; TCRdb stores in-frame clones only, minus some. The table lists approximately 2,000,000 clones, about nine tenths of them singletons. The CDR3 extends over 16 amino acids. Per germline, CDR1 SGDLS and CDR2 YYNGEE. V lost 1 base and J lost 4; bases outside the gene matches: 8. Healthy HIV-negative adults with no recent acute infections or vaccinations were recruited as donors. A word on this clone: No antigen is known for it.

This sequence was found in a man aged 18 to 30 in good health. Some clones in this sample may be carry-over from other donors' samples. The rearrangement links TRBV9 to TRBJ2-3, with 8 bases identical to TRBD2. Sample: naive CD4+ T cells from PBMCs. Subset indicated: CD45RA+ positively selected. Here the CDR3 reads CASSVSGSYLSDTQYF. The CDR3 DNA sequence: TGTGCCAGCAGCGTAAGCGGGAGCTATTTGTCAGATACGCAGTATTTT.